This note documents a single TCR beta chain sequence. Its target is unknown. The sample belongs to a study of early T cells in non-severe SARS-CoV-2 infection. The TCR library protocol was used to attach unique molecular identifiers. These identifiers were attached to individual cDNA molecules. TCRdb analysed the 5' RACE reads with MiXCR anew, one entry per CDR3 protein. This sample has tens of thousands of distinct CDR3 sequences, with around 15% found just once. Notes on the study in general: Anti-spike CD8 responses were favored by VDJdb matching, which missed private and CD4 specificities.

The CDR3 runs 17 residues. Germline V lookup: CDR1 LGHDT, CDR2 YNNKEL (reference sequence). The junction had 10 bases not matched to a gene; V was cut back by 4 bases and J by 4 bases. This sequence originates from an adult who was a healthcare worker with PCR-confirmed SARS-CoV-2 infection or an uninfected control (not recorded which). This chain uses TRBV3-1 with TRBJ2-2; 9 nucleotides line up with TRBD1. The specimen sequenced was whole blood. Here the CDR3 reads CASSLHGTGSSTGELFF. Here the CDR3 DNA reads TGTGCCAGCAGCCTCCACGGGACAGGGTCGTCCACCGGGGAGCTGTTTTTT.